The text below deals with one T cell receptor (beta chain). Its specificity is unknown. This entry is derived from a study of shared clonotypes between healthy human individuals. Findings and caveats of the study: Generally, estimated richness proved larger in naive subsets than it did in memory subsets.

Generated by immunoSEQ multiplex PCR, the TCRdb table keeps only in-frame clones and is missing some. The table lists over 850,000 clones, 70% to 80% of them singletons. All participating donors were Caucasian adults from Nashville, Tennessee. Deletions cut 5 bases from V and 12 bases from J, with 17 bases between. This CDR3 has 13 amino acids. Per the germline V gene, CDR1 is MDHEN and CDR2 is SYDVKM. Sequenced input: memory CD4+ T cells from PBMCs. Described subset: CD45RA-negative fraction. The sequence came from a man between 18 and 35 years old in good health. Some clones in this sample may be carry-over from other donors' samples. The gene calls are TRBV28 and TRBJ2-1, with a possible D match to TRBD2 (5 bases). CDR3 sequence reads: CASSLRAVGGQFF. The CDR3 region has the DNA TGTGCCAGCAGTCTCCGGGCGGTCGGAGGGCAGTTCTTC. The full variable domain, completed using reference TRBV28 and TRBJ2-1, is DVKVTQSSRYLVKRTGEKVFLECVQDMDHENMFWYRQDPGLGLRLIYFSYDVKMKEKGDIPEGYSVSREKKERFSLILESASTNQTSMYLCASSLRAVGGQFFGPGTRLTVL.